These T cell receptor beta chains were read from a single sample in a study of blood T cell repertoires in COVID-19. TCRdb's copy holds only in-frame clones and misses some; the assay was immunoSEQ multiplex PCR. The sample has roughly 410,000 clones, over 75% seen once. Sequenced: peripheral blood. The receptors were gathered from a woman between 35 and 50 years old with COVID-19, enrolled during active disease. Both conserved end residues are part of each CDR3. Each record gives: CDR3 protein, CDR3 DNA, V gene, J gene, clone size, D gene. D genes are given only for firm matches. The size of a clone is reported for some rows only, either as once, few or many, or as a class for expanded clones.

cdr3_aa: CASSSRQGWNEKLFF
cdr3_nt: TGCGCCAGCAGCTCCAGACAGGGGTGGAATGAAAAACTGTTTTTT
v_call: TRBV5-1
j_call: TRBJ1-4
clone_size: -
d_call: TRBD1

cdr3_aa: CASSRTYGQTGYTF
cdr3_nt: TGTGCCAGCAGCCGAACATACGGACAGACTGGCTACACCTTC
v_call: TRBV5-6
j_call: TRBJ1-2
clone_size: once
d_call: -

cdr3_aa: CASSLEGGGYEQYF
cdr3_nt: TGTGCCAGCAGCTTAGAGGGCGGGGGTTACGAGCAGTACTTC
v_call: TRBV7-2
j_call: TRBJ2-7
clone_size: -
d_call: TRBD2

cdr3_aa: CASSLAANTEAFF
cdr3_nt: TGTGCCAGCAGTTTAGCGGCGAACACTGAAGCTTTCTTT
v_call: TRBV12-3/TRBV12-4
j_call: TRBJ1-1
clone_size: -
d_call: -

cdr3_aa: CASSYGGAKNIQYF
cdr3_nt: TGTGCCAGCAGTTACGGGGGGGCCAAAAACATTCAGTACTTC
v_call: TRBV6-2/TRBV6-3
j_call: TRBJ2-4
clone_size: -
d_call: -

cdr3_aa: CATSRGGRLTGEPAMNTEAFF
cdr3_nt: TGTGCCACCAGCAGAGGAGGTAGGCTAACAGGGGAGCCGGCTATGAACACTGAAGCTTTCTTT
v_call: TRBV15
j_call: TRBJ1-1
clone_size: -
d_call: TRBD1

cdr3_aa: CASSSGLAEYNEQFF
cdr3_nt: TGTGCCAGCAGCTCCGGACTAGCGGAATACAATGAGCAGTTCTTC
v_call: TRBV7-3
j_call: TRBJ2-1
clone_size: -
d_call: TRBD2

cdr3_aa: CASRIGHVGEQYF
cdr3_nt: TGTGCCAGCAGAATCGGTCACGTCGGCGAGCAGTACTTC
v_call: TRBV2
j_call: TRBJ2-7
clone_size: -
d_call: -

cdr3_aa: CASSKQGALGYTF
cdr3_nt: TGTGCCAGCAGCAAACAGGGGGCGCTTGGCTACACCTTC
v_call: TRBV9
j_call: TRBJ1-2
clone_size: -
d_call: TRBD1

cdr3_aa: CASSLGAGTEAFF
cdr3_nt: TGTGCCAGCAGTTTAGGTGCGGGAACTGAAGCTTTCTTT
v_call: TRBV12-3/TRBV12-4
j_call: TRBJ1-1
clone_size: -
d_call: -

cdr3_aa: CASRPQLLGGGNQPQHF
cdr3_nt: TGTGCCAGCAGACCGCAACTCCTGGGGGGTGGCAATCAGCCCCAGCATTTT
v_call: TRBV28
j_call: TRBJ1-5
clone_size: once
d_call: -

cdr3_aa: CASSQQGGGLKKDTEAFF
cdr3_nt: TGTGCCAGCTCACAGCAAGGAGGGGGCCTGAAGAAAGACACTGAAGCTTTCTTT
v_call: TRBV18
j_call: TRBJ1-1
clone_size: -
d_call: TRBD1

cdr3_aa: CASSYSPGKTFYEQYF
cdr3_nt: TGTGCCAGCAGTTACTCGCCAGGGAAGACGTTCTACGAGCAGTACTTC
v_call: TRBV6-2/TRBV6-3
j_call: TRBJ2-7
clone_size: once
d_call: -

cdr3_aa: CASSDRTGTSYEQYF
cdr3_nt: TGTGCCAGTAGTGACAGAACCGGAACCTCCTACGAGCAGTACTTC
v_call: TRBV19
j_call: TRBJ2-7
clone_size: -
d_call: -

cdr3_aa: CASSPLGLASSTDTQYF
cdr3_nt: TGTGCCAGCAGCCCATTGGGGCTAGCGTCTTCCACAGATACGCAGTATTTT
v_call: TRBV5-6
j_call: TRBJ2-3
clone_size: -
d_call: -

cdr3_aa: CASSLVGTGSGQPQHF
cdr3_nt: TGCGCCAGCAGCTTGGTCGGGACAGGGTCCGGCCAGCCCCAGCATTTT
v_call: TRBV5-1
j_call: TRBJ1-5
clone_size: once
d_call: TRBD1

cdr3_aa: CASSYSGTSNTEAFF
cdr3_nt: TGTGCCAGCAGTTACTCCGGGACTTCCAACACTGAAGCTTTCTTT
v_call: TRBV6-5
j_call: TRBJ1-1
clone_size: -
d_call: -

cdr3_aa: CASVSGELYNEQFF
cdr3_nt: TGTGCCAGCGTTAGCGGGGAATTGTATAATGAGCAGTTCTTC
v_call: TRBV6-5
j_call: TRBJ2-1
clone_size: -
d_call: TRBD2

cdr3_aa: CASIPAGANVLTF
cdr3_nt: TGTGCCAGCATCCCCGCTGGGGCCAACGTCCTGACTTTC
v_call: TRBV11-3
j_call: TRBJ2-6
clone_size: -
d_call: -

cdr3_aa: CASSLAGRGEQYF
cdr3_nt: TGTGCCAGCAGTCTAGCGGGGCGGGGCGAGCAGTACTTC
v_call: TRBV28
j_call: TRBJ2-7
clone_size: -
d_call: TRBD2

cdr3_aa: CASSRGTSGVFQETQYF
cdr3_nt: TGTGCCAGCAGCAGAGGGACTAGCGGGGTATTTCAAGAGACCCAGTACTTC
v_call: TRBV7-9
j_call: TRBJ2-5
clone_size: -
d_call: TRBD2

cdr3_aa: CASSEFLELNQPQHF
cdr3_nt: TGTGCCAGCAGTGAATTTCTCGAACTTAATCAGCCCCAGCATTTT
v_call: TRBV2
j_call: TRBJ1-5
clone_size: -
d_call: -

cdr3_aa: CASSSHVGGQVGNQPQHF
cdr3_nt: TGTGCCAGCAGTTCCCACGTGGGGGGGCAGGTGGGCAATCAGCCCCAGCATTTT
v_call: TRBV28
j_call: TRBJ1-5
clone_size: -
d_call: -

cdr3_aa: CSVVGGRGWTEAFF
cdr3_nt: TGCAGCGTTGTGGGGGGCAGGGGGTGGACTGAAGCTTTCTTT
v_call: TRBV29-1
j_call: TRBJ1-1
clone_size: -
d_call: TRBD1

cdr3_aa: CASSLRGDTKNIQYF
cdr3_nt: TGTGCCAGCAGCTTAAGAGGGGACACCAAAAACATTCAGTACTTC
v_call: TRBV7-2
j_call: TRBJ2-4
clone_size: -
d_call: -

cdr3_aa: CASSLPPTGVREKLFF
cdr3_nt: TGTGCCAGCAGTTTACCTCCTACAGGGGTCCGTGAAAAACTGTTTTTT
v_call: TRBV28
j_call: TRBJ1-4
clone_size: -
d_call: TRBD1

cdr3_aa: CAYAGGGNQPQHF
cdr3_nt: TGTGCCTACGCGGGGGGTGGCAATCAGCCCCAGCATTTT
v_call: TRBV30
j_call: TRBJ1-5
clone_size: -
d_call: -

cdr3_aa: CAINGGQGGNSPLHF
cdr3_nt: TGTGCCATCAACGGCGGACAGGGCGGGAATTCACCCCTCCACTTT
v_call: TRBV10-3
j_call: TRBJ1-6
clone_size: -
d_call: TRBD1

cdr3_aa: CASSFPRQQQYF
cdr3_nt: TGTGCCAGCAGCTTTCCCAGGCAGCAGCAGTACTTC
v_call: TRBV7-3
j_call: TRBJ2-7
clone_size: -
d_call: -

cdr3_aa: CASSPHPSGGTDTQYF
cdr3_nt: TGTGCCAGCAGCCCTCACCCATCCGGGGGCACAGATACGCAGTATTTT
v_call: TRBV9
j_call: TRBJ2-3
clone_size: few
d_call: -

cdr3_aa: CASRKAGLATGTDTQYF
cdr3_nt: TGTGCCAGTAGGAAGGCGGGACTAGCGACGGGAACAGATACGCAGTATTTT
v_call: TRBV19
j_call: TRBJ2-3
clone_size: -
d_call: TRBD2

cdr3_aa: CAWKKGQGFEKLFF
cdr3_nt: TGTGCCTGGAAGAAGGGACAGGGATTTGAAAAACTGTTTTTT
v_call: TRBV30
j_call: TRBJ1-4
clone_size: -
d_call: TRBD1

cdr3_aa: CASRLWGSENTEAFF
cdr3_nt: TGTGCCAGCAGACTTTGGGGCAGCGAGAACACTGAAGCTTTCTTT
v_call: TRBV6-5
j_call: TRBJ1-1
clone_size: -
d_call: -

cdr3_aa: CASSSTGQNTEAFF
cdr3_nt: TGTGCCAGCTCAAGCACTGGACAGAACACTGAAGCTTTCTTT
v_call: TRBV18
j_call: TRBJ1-1
clone_size: few
d_call: -

cdr3_aa: CASSPGTAQHF
cdr3_nt: TGTGCCAGCAGTCCTGGGACAGCCCAGCATTTT
v_call: TRBV12-3/TRBV12-4
j_call: TRBJ1-5
clone_size: -
d_call: TRBD1

cdr3_aa: CASSPHRGSDTEAFF
cdr3_nt: TGTGCCAGCAGCCCCCACAGGGGTTCGGACACTGAAGCTTTCTTT
v_call: TRBV9
j_call: TRBJ1-1
clone_size: -
d_call: TRBD1

cdr3_aa: CASSQKTGGDGYTF
cdr3_nt: TGCGCCAGCAGCCAGAAAACAGGGGGCGATGGCTACACCTTC
v_call: TRBV5-1
j_call: TRBJ1-2
clone_size: -
d_call: TRBD1

cdr3_aa: CASSLAREQYF
cdr3_nt: TGTGCCAGCAGCTTAGCGCGCGAGCAGTACTTC
v_call: TRBV7-9
j_call: TRBJ2-7
clone_size: -
d_call: -

cdr3_aa: CASSQQGIMNTEAFF
cdr3_nt: TGTGCCAGCAGTCAACAGGGTATCATGAACACTGAAGCTTTCTTT
v_call: TRBV6-5
j_call: TRBJ1-1
clone_size: -
d_call: -

cdr3_aa: CASGVAEGNEQFF
cdr3_nt: TGTGCCAGCGGAGTAGCGGAGGGCAATGAGCAGTTCTTC
v_call: TRBV6-5
j_call: TRBJ2-1
clone_size: once
d_call: -

cdr3_aa: CASSKGGGQLRTEAFF
cdr3_nt: TGTGCCAGCAGCAAAGGAGGGGGACAACTGAGAACTGAAGCTTTCTTT
v_call: TRBV21-1
j_call: TRBJ1-1
clone_size: few
d_call: -

cdr3_aa: CASSLAFRSQFF
cdr3_nt: TGTGCCAGCAGCTTAGCGTTCAGGTCTCAGTTCTTC
v_call: TRBV11-2
j_call: TRBJ2-1
clone_size: -
d_call: -